The TCR beta chain described here comes from a study of graft-versus-host responses after intestinal transplantation. Note on this clone: Antigen: not known.

General study findings and limits: Recipient marrow harbored GvH clones, some of which surfaced first in ileum or blood.

The CDR3 runs to 16 residues. Trimming removed 5 bases from V and 6 bases from J; junction bases left unmatched: 7. From germline, CDR1 is SGHTA and CDR2 FQGNSA. Sequencing used immunoSEQ multiplex PCR; TCRdb keeps in-frame clones, though not all of them. The sample comprises 65,000 to 90,000 clones, approximately 90% of which are singletons, and 7.6% rests with the top ten. The sample in question was unstimulated CD8+ T cells sorted from spleen or lymph node cells, obtained before transplant. The chain joins TRBV7-2 to TRBJ2-2; 12 nucleotides match TRBD2. This clonotype was sampled from a human donor who was the organ donor for an intestinal transplant. In nucleotides, the CDR3 is TGTGCCAGCAGCGTCGAGACTAGCGGGAGACCCGGGGAGCTGTTTTTT. This sequence encodes CASSVETSGRPGELFF. Looking up the rest from reference TRBV7-2 and TRBJ2-2 gives the full variable domain: GAGVSQSPSNKVTEKGKDVELRCDPISGHTALYWYRQSLGQGLEFLIYFQGNSAPDKSGLPSDRFSAERTGGSVSTLTIQRTQQEDSAVYLCASSVETSGRPGELFFGEGSRLTVL.